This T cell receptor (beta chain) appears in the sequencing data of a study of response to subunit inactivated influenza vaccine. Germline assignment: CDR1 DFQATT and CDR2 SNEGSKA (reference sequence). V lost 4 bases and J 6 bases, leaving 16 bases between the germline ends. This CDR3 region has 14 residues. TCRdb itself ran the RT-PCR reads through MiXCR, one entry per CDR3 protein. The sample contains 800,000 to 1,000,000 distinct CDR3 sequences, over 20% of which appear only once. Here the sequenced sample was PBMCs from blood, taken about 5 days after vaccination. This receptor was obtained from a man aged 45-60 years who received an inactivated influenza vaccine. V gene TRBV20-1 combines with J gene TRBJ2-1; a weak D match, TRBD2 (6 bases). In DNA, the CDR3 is TGCAGTGCTACACCCGGGACTTTCTCCAATGAGCAGTTCTTC. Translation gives CSATPGTFSNEQFF.